This T cell receptor beta chain derives from a study of cytotoxic CD8 clonotypes in ibrutinib-treated CLL. The study, taken as a whole, reports: Patients had baseline clonality above age-matched healthy donors, and this clonality moved with circulating CD8+ T-cell counts.

Germline V gene data show CDR1 as MNHNS and CDR2 as SASEGT. V was pared by 1 base and J by 0 bases, with 7 bases between. This CDR3 has 15 residues. Sequencing used immunoSEQ multiplex PCR; TCRdb keeps in-frame clones, though not all of them. The data show 50,000 to 75,000 clones, more than 70% seen once. A remark on this clone: Antigen: not known.

This sequence originates from a human donor with chronic lymphocytic leukemia. V usage is TRBV6-1 and J usage is TRBJ1-3; D is ambiguous. Specimen: PBMCs, collected after 12 months of ibrutinib treatment. CDR3 region: CASSEGHSSGNTIYF. The CDR3 nucleotides are TGTGCCAGCAGTGAAGGGCACAGCTCTGGAAACACCATATATTTT.